A selection of T cell receptor beta chains follows, all from one sample in a study of Graves' ophthalmopathy and Graves' hyperthyroidism. TCRdb fed the multiplex PCR reads into MiXCR, producing one record per CDR3 protein. The sample comprises hundreds of thousands of distinct CDR3 sequences, about 40% of which are singletons, and roughly 3.5% rests with the top ten. Source material: peripheral blood. The source is an adult man with Graves' ophthalmopathy. Each CDR3 is given with its conserved first and last residue. D genes are given only for firm matches. Clone size is not always given. Where it is, it says once, few, many or a class for expanded clones.

few	TRBD1	TRBV11-2	TRBJ2-2	CASSSDRAAAGELFF	TGTGCCAGCAGCTCAGACAGGGCCGCCGCCGGGGAGCTGTTTTTT
NA	TRBD1	TRBV7-6	TRBJ2-5	CASSLTGKEPQYF	TGTGCCAGCAGCCTGACAGGGAAAGAGCCCCAGTACTTC
NA	NA	TRBV5-4	TRBJ1-5	CASSHNGGGGQPQHF	TGTGCCAGCAGCCATAATGGCGGGGGTGGACAGCCCCAGCATTTT
NA	TRBD1	TRBV10-3	TRBJ2-5	CAGQGAQEAGSETQYF	TGTGCCGGCCAGGGGGCGCAAGAGGCCGGGAGCGAGACCCAGTACTTC
once	TRBD1	TRBV10-3	TRBJ1-3	CASSGAGGTIYF	TGTGCCAGCAGTGGGGCAGGGGGCACCATATATTTT
NA	TRBD2	TRBV4-1	TRBJ2-5	CASSQDLTLAGGQETQYF	TGCGCCAGCAGCCAAGATCTGACTCTAGCGGGAGGACAAGAGACCCAGTACTTC
many	NA	TRBV7-2	TRBJ2-5	CASSLARTSGTQYF	TGTGCCAGCAGCTTAGCGCGTACATCGGGGACCCAGTACTTC
NA	NA	TRBV7-9	TRBJ2-6	CASSHNNGGANVLTF	TGTGCCAGCAGCCATAATAACGGGGGGGCCAACGTCCTGACTTTC
NA	NA	TRBV20-1	TRBJ1-6	CSARDGVKEGSPLHF	TGCAGTGCTAGAGATGGGGTGAAGGAGGGTTCACCCCTCCACTTT
NA	TRBD2	TRBV7-3	TRBJ2-7	CASSQTPGGYEQYF	TGTGCCAGCAGCCAAACCCCGGGGGGCTACGAGCAGTACTTC
NA	TRBD1	TRBV5-1	TRBJ2-6	CASSLGDRDFSGANVLTF	TGCGCCAGCAGCTTGGGGGACAGGGACTTCTCTGGGGCCAACGTCCTGACTTTC
NA	NA	TRBV20-1	TRBJ2-1	CSARDYNEQFF	TGCAGTGCGCGGGACTACAATGAGCAGTTCTTC
NA	TRBD1	TRBV4-1	TRBJ2-7	CASSQDRDRGLEYEQYF	TGCGCCAGCAGCCAAGATCGGGACAGGGGGCTGGAGTACGAGCAGTACTTC
few	NA	TRBV13	TRBJ2-7	CASSPPTSNPYEQYF	TGTGCCAGCAGCCCTCCCACCTCAAACCCCTACGAGCAGTACTTC
many	TRBD1	TRBV19	TRBJ1-6	CASSTPGTGQNSPLHF	TGTGCCAGTAGTACCCCAGGGACAGGACAAAATTCACCCCTCCACTTT
many	NA	TRBV12-3/TRBV12-4	TRBJ1-2	CASRVTGSHGYTF	TGTGCCAGCAGGGTAACAGGGTCCCATGGCTACACCTTC
few	TRBD2	TRBV4-1	TRBJ2-7	CASSQDFDGGRVVEQYF	TGCGCCAGCAGCCAAGATTTTGATGGCGGGAGGGTGGTAGAGCAGTACTTC